This T cell receptor beta chain was captured in a study of blood T cell repertoires in COVID-19. Study-level information: Sample material is recorded as cDNA or gDNA derived from T cells, B-cell-depleted T cells, or PBMCs.

Generated by immunoSEQ multiplex PCR, the TCRdb table keeps only in-frame clones and is missing some. Of 25,000 to 30,000 clones in the sample, roughly 90% were seen once. The ends lost 4 bases at V and 4 bases at J; junction bases unmatched: 8. The CDR3 length is 17 residues. CDR1 is LNHDA, CDR2 SQIVND, per germline (reference sequence). The genes are TRBV19 and TRBJ2-1, with 12 positions matching TRBD2. The source of this sequence is a human donor in a cohort sampled during active COVID-19. Input material: peripheral blood. CDR3 in amino acids: CASSRTSGGRLYNEQFF. DNA of the CDR3: TGTGCCAGTAGTAGAACTAGCGGGGGGAGGCTTTACAATGAGCAGTTCTTC.